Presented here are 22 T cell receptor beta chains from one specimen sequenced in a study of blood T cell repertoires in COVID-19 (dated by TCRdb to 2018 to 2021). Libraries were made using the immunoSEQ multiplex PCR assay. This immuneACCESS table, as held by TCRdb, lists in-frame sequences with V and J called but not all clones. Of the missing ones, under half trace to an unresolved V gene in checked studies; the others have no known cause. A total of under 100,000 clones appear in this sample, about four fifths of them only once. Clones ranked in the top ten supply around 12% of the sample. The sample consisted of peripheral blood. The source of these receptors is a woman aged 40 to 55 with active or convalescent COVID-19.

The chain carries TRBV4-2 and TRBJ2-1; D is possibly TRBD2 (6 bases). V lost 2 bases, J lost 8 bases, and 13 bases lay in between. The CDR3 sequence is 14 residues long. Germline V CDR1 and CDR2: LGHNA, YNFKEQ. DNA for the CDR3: TGTGCCAGCAGCCAACTGGGGGGAAGGTATGAGCAGTTCTTC. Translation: CASSQLGGRYEQFF.

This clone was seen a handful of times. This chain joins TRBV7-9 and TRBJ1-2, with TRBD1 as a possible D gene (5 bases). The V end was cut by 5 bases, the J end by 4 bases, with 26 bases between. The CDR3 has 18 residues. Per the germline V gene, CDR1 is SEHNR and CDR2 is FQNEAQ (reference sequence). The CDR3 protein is CASSAGRGDPASVYGYTF. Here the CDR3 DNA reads TGTGCCAGCAGCGCCGGGAGGGGTGACCCTGCATCCGTCTATGGCTACACCTTC. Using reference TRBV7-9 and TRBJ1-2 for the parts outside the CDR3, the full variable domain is DTGVSQNPRHKITKRGQNVTFRCDPISEHNRLYWYRQTLGQGPEFLTYFQNEAQLEKSRLLSDRFSAERPKGSFSTLEIQRTEQGDSAMYLCASSAGRGDPASVYGYTFGSGTRLTVV.

In nucleotides, the CDR3 is TGTGCCACCACCAAGACAGGGGATGAGCAGTTCTTC. Translation gives CATTKTGDEQFF. This rearrangement joins TRBV24-1 to TRBJ2-1; TRBD1 matches 8 bases. CDR1 KGHDR and CDR2 SFDVKD come from the germline V gene. CDR3 length: 12 amino acids. Trimming at V came to 8 bases and at J to 8 bases, leaving 4 bases not matched to a gene.

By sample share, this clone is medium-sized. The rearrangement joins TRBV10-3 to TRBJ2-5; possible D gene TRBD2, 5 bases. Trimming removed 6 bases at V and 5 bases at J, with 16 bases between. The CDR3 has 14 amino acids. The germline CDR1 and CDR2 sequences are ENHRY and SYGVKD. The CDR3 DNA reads TGTGCCATCAGCAACCGGGATCTCGAGGAGACCCAGTACTTC. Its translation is CAISNRDLEETQYF.

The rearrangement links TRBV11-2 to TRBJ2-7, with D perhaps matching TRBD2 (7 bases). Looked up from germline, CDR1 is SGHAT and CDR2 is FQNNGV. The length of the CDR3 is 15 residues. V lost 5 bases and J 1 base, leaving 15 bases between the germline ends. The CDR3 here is CASSLGGLHSYEQYF. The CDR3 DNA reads TGTGCCAGCAGCCTGGGGGGGCTACATTCCTACGAGCAGTACTTC.

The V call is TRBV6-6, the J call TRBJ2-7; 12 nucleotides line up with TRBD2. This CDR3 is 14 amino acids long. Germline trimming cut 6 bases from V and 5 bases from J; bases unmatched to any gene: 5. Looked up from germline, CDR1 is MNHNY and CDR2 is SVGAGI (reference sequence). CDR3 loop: CASRRLAGVHEQYF. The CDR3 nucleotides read TGTGCCAGCAGGAGACTAGCGGGGGTCCACGAGCAGTACTTC.

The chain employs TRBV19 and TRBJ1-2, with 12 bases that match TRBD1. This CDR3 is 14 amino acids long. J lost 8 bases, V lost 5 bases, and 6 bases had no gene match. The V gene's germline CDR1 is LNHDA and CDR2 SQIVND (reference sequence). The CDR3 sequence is CASSGTGGVGGYTF. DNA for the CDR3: TGTGCCAGTAGTGGGACAGGGGGCGTTGGGGGCTACACCTTC.

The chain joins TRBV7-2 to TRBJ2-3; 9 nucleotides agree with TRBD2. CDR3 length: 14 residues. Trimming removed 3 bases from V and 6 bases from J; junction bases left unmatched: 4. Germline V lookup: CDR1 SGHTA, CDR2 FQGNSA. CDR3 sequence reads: CASSFARGGDTQYF. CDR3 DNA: TGTGCCAGCAGCTTCGCGCGGGGGGGGGATACGCAGTATTTT.

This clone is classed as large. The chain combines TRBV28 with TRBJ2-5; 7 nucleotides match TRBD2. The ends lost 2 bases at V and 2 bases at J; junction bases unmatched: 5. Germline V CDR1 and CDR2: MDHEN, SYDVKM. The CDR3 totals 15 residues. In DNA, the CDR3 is TGTGCCAGCAGTTTACCCCCGGGGGGACAAGAGACCCAGTACTTC. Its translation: CASSLPPGGQETQYF.

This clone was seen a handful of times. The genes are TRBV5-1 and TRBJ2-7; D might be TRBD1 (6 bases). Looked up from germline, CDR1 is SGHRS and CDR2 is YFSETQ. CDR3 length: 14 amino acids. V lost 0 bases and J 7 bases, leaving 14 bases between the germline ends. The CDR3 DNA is TGCGCCAGCAGCTTGGCCAACCCAGGGGAAGAGCAGTACTTC. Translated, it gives CASSLANPGEEQYF.

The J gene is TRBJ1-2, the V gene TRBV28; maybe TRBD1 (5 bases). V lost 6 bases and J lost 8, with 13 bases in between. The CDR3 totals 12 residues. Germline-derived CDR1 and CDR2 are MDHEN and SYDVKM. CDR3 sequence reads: CASRLTGVGYTF. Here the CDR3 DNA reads TGTGCCAGCAGGCTTACAGGAGTAGGCTACACCTTC.

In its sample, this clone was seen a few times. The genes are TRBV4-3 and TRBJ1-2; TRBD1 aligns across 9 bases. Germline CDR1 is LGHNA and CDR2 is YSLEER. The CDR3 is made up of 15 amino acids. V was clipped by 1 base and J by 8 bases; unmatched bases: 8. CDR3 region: CASSQGTTGGWGYTF. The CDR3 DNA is TGCGCCAGCAGCCAAGGGACCACAGGGGGCTGGGGCTACACCTTC.

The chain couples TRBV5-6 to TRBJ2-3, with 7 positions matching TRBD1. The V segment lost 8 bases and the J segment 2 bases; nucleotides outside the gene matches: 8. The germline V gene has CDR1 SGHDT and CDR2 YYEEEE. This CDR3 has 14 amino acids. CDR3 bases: TGTGCCAGTAGACAGGGCCCTGACACAGATACGCAGTATTTT. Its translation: CASRQGPDTDTQYF.

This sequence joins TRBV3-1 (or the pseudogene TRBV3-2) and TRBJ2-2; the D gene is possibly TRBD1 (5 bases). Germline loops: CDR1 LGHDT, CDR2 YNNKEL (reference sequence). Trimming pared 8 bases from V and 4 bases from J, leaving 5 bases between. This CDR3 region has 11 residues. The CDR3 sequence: CASGATGELFF. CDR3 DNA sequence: TGTGCCAGCGGGGCCACCGGGGAGCTGTTTTTT.

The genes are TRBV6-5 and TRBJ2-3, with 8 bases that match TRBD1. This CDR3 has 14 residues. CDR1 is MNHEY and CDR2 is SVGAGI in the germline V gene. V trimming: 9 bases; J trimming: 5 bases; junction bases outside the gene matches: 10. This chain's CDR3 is CASFSGQGGDTQYF. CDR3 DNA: TGTGCCAGTTTCTCTGGACAGGGTGGAGATACGCAGTATTTT.

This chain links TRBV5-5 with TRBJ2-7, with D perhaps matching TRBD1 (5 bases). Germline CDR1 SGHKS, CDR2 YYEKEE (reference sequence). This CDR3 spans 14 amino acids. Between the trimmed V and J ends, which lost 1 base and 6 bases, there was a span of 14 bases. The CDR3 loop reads CASSLQGNYGEQYF. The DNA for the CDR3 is TGTGCCAGCAGCTTGCAGGGCAACTACGGCGAGCAGTACTTC.

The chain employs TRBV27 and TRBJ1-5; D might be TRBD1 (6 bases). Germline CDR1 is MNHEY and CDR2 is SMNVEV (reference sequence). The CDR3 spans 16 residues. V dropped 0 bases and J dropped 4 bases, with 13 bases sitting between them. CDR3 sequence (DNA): TGTGCCAGCAGTTTATCGCTGACAGGCGGAAATCAGCCCCAGCATTTT. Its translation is CASSLSLTGGNQPQHF.

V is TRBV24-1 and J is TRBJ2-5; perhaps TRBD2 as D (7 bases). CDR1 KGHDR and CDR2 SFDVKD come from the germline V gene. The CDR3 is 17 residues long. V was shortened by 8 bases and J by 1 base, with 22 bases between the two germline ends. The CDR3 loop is CATTPPGGEGPQETQYF. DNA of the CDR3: TGTGCCACCACACCCCCGGGGGGCGAAGGGCCCCAAGAGACCCAGTACTTC.

The chain's CDR3 is CASREQGNYGYTF. The CDR3 DNA sequence: TGTGCCAGTAGAGAACAGGGGAACTATGGCTACACCTTC. The chain links TRBV19 to TRBJ1-2; the match to TRBD1 covers 7 bases. The germline gives CDR1 LNHDA, CDR2 SQIVND (reference sequence). The CDR3 contains 13 residues. Germline trimming cut 6 bases from V and 2 bases from J; bases unmatched to any gene: 3.

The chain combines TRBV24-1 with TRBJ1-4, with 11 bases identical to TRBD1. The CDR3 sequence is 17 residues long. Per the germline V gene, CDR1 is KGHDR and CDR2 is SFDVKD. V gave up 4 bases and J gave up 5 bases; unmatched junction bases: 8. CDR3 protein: CATSDRGQGESNEKLFF. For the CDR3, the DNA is TGTGCCACCAGTGACCGGGGACAGGGGGAATCCAATGAAAAACTGTTTTTT.

This CDR3 is CASSLSRTGNTEAFF. CDR3 in DNA: TGTGCCAGCAGTTTATCCCGGACAGGGAACACTGAAGCTTTCTTT. The rearrangement joins TRBV28 to TRBJ1-1, with 7 bases aligning to TRBD1. Germline V gene sequence: CDR1 MDHEN, CDR2 SYDVKM. V shed 1 base and J 1 base; nucleotides not matched to a gene: 3. This CDR3 is 15 amino acids long. Full variable domain (rest looked up from reference TRBV28 and TRBJ1-1): DVKVTQSSRYLVKRTGEKVFLECVQDMDHENMFWYRQDPGLGLRLIYFSYDVKMKEKGDIPEGYSVSREKKERFSLILESASTNQTSMYLCASSLSRTGNTEAFFGQGTRLTVV.

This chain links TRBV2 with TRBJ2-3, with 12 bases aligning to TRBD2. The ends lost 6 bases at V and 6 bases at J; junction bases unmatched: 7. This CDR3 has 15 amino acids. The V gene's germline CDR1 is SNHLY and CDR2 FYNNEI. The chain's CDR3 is CASRATSGRFDTQYF. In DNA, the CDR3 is TGTGCCAGCAGGGCGACTAGCGGGAGATTTGATACGCAGTATTTT.